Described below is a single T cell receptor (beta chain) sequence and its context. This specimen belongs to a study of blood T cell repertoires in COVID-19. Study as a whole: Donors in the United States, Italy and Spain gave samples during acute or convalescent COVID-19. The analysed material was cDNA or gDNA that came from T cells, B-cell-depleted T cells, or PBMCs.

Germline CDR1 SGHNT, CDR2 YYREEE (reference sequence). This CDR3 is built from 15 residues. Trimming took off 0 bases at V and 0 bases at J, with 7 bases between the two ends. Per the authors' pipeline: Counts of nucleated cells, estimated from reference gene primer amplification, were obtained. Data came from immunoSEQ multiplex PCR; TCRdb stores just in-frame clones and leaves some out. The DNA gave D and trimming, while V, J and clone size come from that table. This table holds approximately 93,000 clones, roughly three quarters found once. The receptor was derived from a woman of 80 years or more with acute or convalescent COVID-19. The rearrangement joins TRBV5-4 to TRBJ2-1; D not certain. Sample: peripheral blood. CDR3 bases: TGTGCCAGCAGCTTGGACAGTTCCTCCTACAATGAGCAGTTCTTC. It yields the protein CASSLDSSSYNEQFF.